The 16 T cell receptor beta chains below were found in one sample sequenced in a study of cytomegalovirus exposure and HLA in healthy donors. The PCR ran on 60 Vbeta and 13 Jbeta primers. Clones were sequenced by immunoSEQ multiplex PCR, and TCRdb holds only the in-frame ones, with some missing. Among about 170,000 clones listed, around 83% were seen once. The sequencing input was PBMCs. Every receptor here comes from a man aged 25 to 40 in good health and CMV-seropositive.

The chain carries TRBV11-3 and TRBJ1-5, with D hard to call. Germline CDR1 SGHNT, CDR2 YENEEA. The CDR3 totals 13 residues. V lost 1 base and J 7 bases, leaving 8 bases between the germline ends. Written as DNA, the CDR3 is TGTGCCAGCAGCTTAGGAGGAGACCAGCCCCAGCATTTT. Its protein product is CASSLGGDQPQHF.

The rearrangement links TRBV5-1 to TRBJ2-1, with 12 bases lining up with TRBD2. CDR3 length equals 17 residues. Per the germline V gene, CDR1 is SGHRS and CDR2 is YFSETQ. V lost 2 bases and J lost 1; bases outside the gene matches: 4. Here the CDR3 DNA reads TGCGCCAGCAGCTTAGGACTAGCGGGATATTCCTACAATGAGCAGTTCTTC. It codes for CASSLGLAGYSYNEQFF.

The chain uses TRBV11-1 and TRBJ1-1; 9 bases are a match to TRBD1. The V gene end was trimmed by 0 bases and the J gene end by 5 bases; junction bases not matched to a gene: 7. This CDR3 is 16 amino acids long. CDR1 is SGHAT, CDR2 FQDESV, per germline (reference sequence). CDR3 amino acids: CASSLAPGQGMTEAFF. CDR3 coding DNA: TGTGCCAGCAGCTTAGCCCCGGGACAGGGTATGACTGAAGCTTTCTTT.

V is TRBV7-3 and J is TRBJ1-1; D is unclear. From germline, CDR1 is SGHTA and CDR2 FQGTGA. The CDR3 covers 14 residues. The ends were cut back, 0 bases at V and 6 bases at J, with 11 bases in the middle. CDR3 amino acids: CASSLTSRSPEAFF. The CDR3 nucleotides read TGTGCCAGCAGCTTAACGTCGAGGTCCCCTGAAGCTTTCTTT.

The rearrangement links TRBV6-1 to TRBJ2-1, with TRBD2 matching over 11 bases. Losses at the gene ends were 7 bases for V and 7 bases for J; bases not matched to a gene: 9. The length of the CDR3 is 15 residues. Germline V lookup: CDR1 MNHNS, CDR2 SASEGT. The DNA for the CDR3 is TGTGCCAGCATCCTAGGGACTAGCGGATCTAATGAGCAGTTCTTC. The encoded protein is CASILGTSGSNEQFF.

The chain employs TRBV5-1 and TRBJ2-1; TRBD1 aligns across 9 bases. The CDR3 spans 14 residues. CDR1 is SGHRS, CDR2 YFSETQ, per germline. J gave up 8 bases and V 2 bases, and 5 bases lay outside the gene matches. DNA of the CDR3: TGCGCCAGCAGCTTCCGGGACAGGGCCCATGAGCAGTTCTTC. The encoded protein is CASSFRDRAHEQFF.

The rearrangement uses TRBV6-1 and TRBJ1-1; D call uncertain. CDR1 MNHNS and CDR2 SASEGT come from the germline V gene. Trimming took 5 bases from V and 0 from J, leaving 10 bases between them. This CDR3 is 14 amino acids long. CDR3 nucleotide sequence: TGTGCCAGCAGTTGGGAGCGCATGAACACTGAAGCTTTCTTT. Its protein product is CASSWERMNTEAFF.

The V and J genes are TRBV5-1 and TRBJ2-3; 7 nucleotides align to TRBD1. The CDR3 loop spans 16 amino acids. After removal of 1 base from V and 10 bases from J, the junction contained 15 bases not matched to a gene. In germline, CDR1 is SGHRS, CDR2 YFSETQ. The CDR3 here is CASSLWFGTAAGAQYF. CDR3 DNA sequence: TGCGCCAGCAGCTTGTGGTTCGGGACAGCCGCCGGTGCGCAGTATTTT.

This chain uses TRBV14 with TRBJ2-1; no clear D gene. Trimming pared 1 base from V and 0 bases from J, leaving 25 bases between. This CDR3 region has 21 residues. The germline V gene encodes CDR1 SGHDN and CDR2 FVKESK. CDR3 amino acids: CASSQAALGLPGISSYNEQFF. The DNA for the CDR3 is TGTGCCAGCAGCCAAGCGGCCCTTGGGCTACCCGGAATTAGCTCCTACAATGAGCAGTTCTTC.

The chain links TRBV6-6 to TRBJ1-1, with D tentatively TRBD1 (5 bases). The CDR3 contains 14 residues. From germline, CDR1 is MNHNY and CDR2 SVGAGI (reference sequence). Trimming removed 6 bases from V and 0 bases from J, with 11 bases in between. CDR3 nucleotide sequence: TGTGCCAGCAGGAATCAACAGGTGAACACTGAAGCTTTCTTT. Its protein product is CASRNQQVNTEAFF.

The genes are TRBV11-3 and TRBJ2-1; 10 nucleotides agree with TRBD2. Germline V gene lookup returns CDR1 SGHNT and CDR2 YENEEA. V dropped 8 bases and J dropped 9; count of bases not matched to a gene: 7. The length of the CDR3 is 13 residues. The CDR3 DNA is TGTGCCAGCGAGAGCGGGAGGGCGCTTGAGCAGTTCTTC. The encoded protein is CASESGRALEQFF.

The chain has TRBV19 and TRBJ1-5, with TRBD1 identical over 7 bases. CDR1 is LNHDA, CDR2 SQIVND, per germline (reference sequence). This CDR3 spans 15 amino acids. V lost 4 bases, J lost 2 bases, and 5 bases stayed unmatched. The CDR3 protein is CASSTRQGGNQPQHF. DNA for the CDR3: TGTGCCAGTAGTACCCGACAGGGTGGCAATCAGCCCCAGCATTTT.

The chain couples TRBV9 to TRBJ2-5; 9 nucleotides align to TRBD2. The trim removed 0 bases at V and 3 bases at J, leaving 3 bases unmatched. Germline CDR1 SGDLS, CDR2 YYNGEE. CDR3 size: 15 residues. CDR3 in DNA: TGTGCCAGCAGCGTAGGGGCGGGAGGGGAAGAGACCCAGTACTTC. This translates into CASSVGAGGEETQYF.

This clone has just one count. V usage is TRBV19 and J usage is TRBJ2-1, with 11 bases aligning to TRBD2. CDR3 length: 16 amino acids. Germline V lookup: CDR1 LNHDA, CDR2 SQIVND (reference sequence). V lost 6 bases, J lost 4 bases, and 8 bases stayed unmatched. The CDR3 DNA is TGTGCCAGTAGCCGATCCTTAGCGGGAGGGTACAATGAGCAGTTCTTC. It codes for CASSRSLAGGYNEQFF.

The genes are TRBV19 and TRBJ2-1; 9 positions match TRBD2. The V gene end was trimmed by 1 base and the J gene end by 10 bases; junction bases not matched to a gene: 8. Germline values: CDR1 LNHDA, CDR2 SQIVND (reference sequence). This CDR3 is built from 15 residues. The CDR3: CASSIGLAALGEQFF. CDR3 sequence (DNA): TGTGCCAGTAGTATAGGACTAGCGGCCCTAGGGGAGCAGTTCTTC.

This rearrangement joins TRBV7-8 to TRBJ2-7; TRBD2 might be the D (6 bases). This CDR3 is built from 14 residues. Germline CDR1 is SGHVS and CDR2 is FQNEAQ. Trimming pared 3 bases from V and 2 bases from J, leaving 11 bases between. The CDR3: CASSLGGSTYEQYV. The CDR3 coding sequence is TGTGCCAGCAGCTTGGGAGGCAGTACCTACGAGCAGTACGTC.